This T cell receptor beta chain was recorded in a study of blood T cell repertoires in COVID-19. The CDR3 has 18 amino acids. Per the germline V gene, CDR1 is SGHTS and CDR2 is YDEGEE. V was shortened by 5 bases and J by 1 base, with 19 bases between the two germline ends. Methods used by the authors: From reference gene primer amplification, estimates of nucleated cell counts were derived. TCRdb keeps only in-frame clones here, not all; method: immunoSEQ multiplex PCR. Clone size and V and J calls were adopted from that table, with D and trimming inferred from the DNA. The sample has a few hundred thousand clones; roughly nine tenths are singletons.

The TCR sequence derives from a woman aged 25 to 39 who had recovered from COVID-19. Sequencing was carried out using PBMCs or T cells enriched from blood (not recorded which). The chain uses TRBV5-8 and TRBJ2-6; D possibly corresponds to TRBD1 (6 bases). The CDR3 DNA is TGTGCCAGCAGTGCAGGGGATTTTCGAAGGTCTGGGGCCAACGTCCTGACTTTC. It codes for CASSAGDFRRSGANVLTF.